A single sample gave rise to the 5 T cell receptor beta chains below, sequenced in a study of blood T cell repertoires in COVID-19. Using immunoSEQ multiplex PCR, the repertoire was profiled, and TCRdb retains in-frame clones only, with some absent. The sample has 70,000 to 95,000 clones, 85% to 95% seen once. The sequenced sample was peripheral blood. These receptors all stem from a woman in her forties or fifties in a cohort sampled during active COVID-19.

V is TRBV18 and J is TRBJ2-2; D is unclear. The germline V gene has CDR1 KGHSH and CDR2 LQKENI. Between the trimmed V and J ends, which lost 3 bases and 6 bases, there was a span of 11 bases. The CDR3 totals 14 residues. The chain's CDR3 is CASSPPSAAGELFF. The CDR3 DNA is TGTGCCAGCTCACCCCCTAGTGCCGCCGGGGAGCTGTTTTTT.

The V and J genes are TRBV7-2 and TRBJ2-1, with TRBD1 matching over 7 bases. CDR1 is SGHTA and CDR2 is FQGNSA in the germline V gene. This CDR3 region has 15 residues. V shed 6 bases, J shed 3 bases, and the junction held 8 bases outside the gene matches. This chain's CDR3 is CASSLYRGRYNEQFF. The CDR3 region has the DNA TGTGCCAGCAGTCTGTACAGGGGTCGCTACAATGAGCAGTTCTTC.

V usage is TRBV4-1 and J usage is TRBJ2-7; maybe TRBD1 (5 bases). The CDR3 is made up of 13 amino acids. V was cut by 0 bases and J by 3 bases, with 6 bases left in between. CDR1 MGHRA and CDR2 YSYEKL come from the germline V gene. CDR3 DNA: TGCGCCAGCAGCCAAGATAGGGGCTACGAGCAGTACTTC. Translation: CASSQDRGYEQYF.

The chain carries TRBV30 and TRBJ1-1; weak D call: TRBD1 (5 bases). This CDR3 spans 12 amino acids. With 3 bases removed from V and 0 bases from J, the gap between germline ends came to 5 bases. Germline V gives CDR1 GTSNPN, CDR2 SVGIG (reference sequence). The CDR3 DNA reads TGTGCCTGGAGAGGGGTGAACACTGAAGCTTTCTTT. Translating gives CAWRGVNTEAFF.

The chain uses TRBV2 and TRBJ2-5; perhaps TRBD2 as D (6 bases). The germline gives CDR1 SNHLY, CDR2 FYNNEI. CDR3 length: 13 residues. V lost 4 bases and J 4 bases, leaving 10 bases between the germline ends. CDR3 in amino acids: CASSAWGGETQYF. The DNA of the CDR3 is TGTGCCAGCAGTGCGTGGGGAGGAGAGACCCAGTACTTC. Filled out from reference TRBV2 and TRBJ2-5, the complete variable domain reads EPEVTQTPSHQVTQMGQEVILRCVPISNHLYFYWYRQILGQKVEFLVSFYNNEISEKSEIFDDQFSVERPDGSNFTLKIRSTKLEDSAMYFCASSAWGGETQYFGPGTRLLVL.